Shown below are 28 T cell receptor beta chains from a single sample sequenced in a study of immune evolution from preneoplasia to lung adenocarcinoma. The assay was immunoSEQ multiplex PCR, and TCRdb's table has in-frame clones only and misses some. Altogether about 1,500 clones are present, 73% being singletons, with the ten largest covering roughly 13%. Sequenced input: FFPE minimally invasive lung adenocarcinoma tissue. These receptors came from a person aged 55-85 years with lung adenocarcinoma.

The rearrangement joins TRBV11-1 to TRBJ2-2; D perhaps matches TRBD1 (6 bases). V shed 3 bases and J shed 3 bases, with 11 bases lying between them. This CDR3 is 15 amino acids long. Germline V CDR1 and CDR2: SGHAT, FQDESV (reference sequence). CDR3 sequence reads: CASSFGTQDTGELFF. The CDR3 region has the DNA TGTGCCAGCAGCTTCGGGACACAGGACACCGGGGAGCTGTTTTTT.

There are a few counts of this clone. The chain couples TRBV28 to TRBJ1-5; D is ambiguous. V lost 7 bases and J 2 bases, leaving 9 bases between the germline ends. The length of the CDR3 is 13 residues. Looked up from germline, CDR1 is MDHEN and CDR2 is SYDVKM. CDR3 coding DNA: TGTGCCAGCATCTCCGGGGGCAATCAGCCCCAGCATTTT. Translation gives CASISGGNQPQHF.

For the CDR3, the DNA is TGTGCCAGCAGCTTAAGGGACACAGGGACGCAGTACTTC. Its translation is CASSLRDTGTQYF. The chain combines TRBV7-9 with TRBJ2-7; possible D gene TRBD1, 6 bases. Germline V gene data show CDR1 as SEHNR and CDR2 as FQNEAQ (reference sequence). The CDR3 sequence is 13 residues long. The germline V and J ends were trimmed by 2 bases and 9 bases, with 14 bases remaining between them.

This clone has just one count. The chain couples TRBV19 to TRBJ1-1, with 7 bases aligning to TRBD1. The CDR3 loop spans 13 amino acids. J gave up 11 bases and V 7 bases, and 13 bases lay outside the gene matches. Germline CDR1 and CDR2: LNHDA and SQIVND (reference sequence). CDR3 in amino acids: CASIKQGSETAFF. The DNA of the CDR3 is TGTGCCAGTATCAAACAGGGGTCCGAGACGGCTTTCTTT.

The chain couples TRBV6-1 to TRBJ2-1; 12 bases map to TRBD2. The trim removed 3 bases at V and 11 bases at J, leaving 8 bases unmatched. CDR1 and CDR2 (germline): MNHNS, SASEGT. There are 15 residues in the CDR3. The CDR3 nucleotides are TGTGCCAGCAGTGAGAGTTCTAGCGGGGGGGCCAAGCAGTTCTTC. Translated, it gives CASSESSSGGAKQFF.

In DNA form, the CDR3 reads TGTGCCAGCAGTTTACATCCGCAGGTCTACGAGCAGTACTTC. Residues: CASSLHPQVYEQYF. The chain has TRBV27 and TRBJ2-7; D not certain. The CDR3 sequence is 14 residues long. CDR1 is MNHEY and CDR2 is SMNVEV in the germline V gene (reference sequence). With 2 bases removed from V and 3 bases from J, the gap between germline ends came to 11 bases.

CDR3 in DNA: TGCGCCAGCAGCCTGGGCCACACCCCCTACGAGCAGTACTTC. Translating it yields CASSLGHTPYEQYF. The chain uses TRBV4-1 and TRBJ2-7; D is unclear. CDR1 is MGHRA, CDR2 YSYEKL, per germline. CDR3 length: 14 amino acids. V was shortened by 4 bases and J by 2 bases, with 12 bases between the two germline ends.

A few counts support this clone. J is TRBJ2-3 and V is TRBV7-9; TRBD1 is a possible D gene (5 bases). Trimming stripped 7 bases from V and 7 bases from J, with 15 bases between. Germline CDR1 SEHNR, CDR2 FQNEAQ (reference sequence). The CDR3 length is 13 residues. CDR3 loop: CASTQVRGNTQYF. CDR3 coding DNA: TGTGCCAGCACCCAGGTTAGGGGAAATACGCAGTATTTT.

As DNA, the CDR3 is TGTGCCAGCAGTCCATCGACAGGGAACTATGGCTACACCTTC. Residues: CASSPSTGNYGYTF. The chain carries TRBV6-6 and TRBJ1-2; TRBD1 aligns across 7 bases. Germline CDR1 is MNHNY and CDR2 is SVGAGI (reference sequence). After removal of 5 bases from V and 2 bases from J, the junction contained 5 bases not matched to a gene. The CDR3 runs 14 residues.

The rearrangement joins TRBV9 to TRBJ1-4; 7 bases line up with TRBD1. The CDR3 is 15 residues long. V was clipped by 4 bases and J by 1 base; unmatched bases: 4. The germline V gene has CDR1 SGDLS and CDR2 YYNGEE. In nucleotides, the CDR3 is TGTGCCAGCAGCATTTCAGGGGGAACTAATGAAAAACTGTTTTTT. It specifies CASSISGGTNEKLFF. Based on the CDR3 plus reference TRBV9 and TRBJ1-4, the full variable domain is DSGVTQTPKHLITATGQRVTLRCSPRSGDLSVYWYQQSLDQGLQFLIQYYNGEERAKGNILERFSAQQFPDLHSELNLSSLELGDSALYFCASSISGGTNEKLFFGSGTQLSVL.

V gene TRBV13 combines with J gene TRBJ2-3; D call uncertain. Deletions cut 3 bases from V and 6 bases from J, with 10 bases between. Looked up from germline, CDR1 is PRHDT and CDR2 is FYEKMQ (reference sequence). The CDR3 spans 13 residues. The CDR3 DNA reads TGTGCCAGCAGCTTGAGAACGAGGGATACGCAGTATTTT. Its translation: CASSLRTRDTQYF.

The genes are TRBV7-2 and TRBJ1-2; no clear D. The V and J ends lost 2 bases and 4 bases respectively, with 14 bases between them. The CDR3 has 15 residues. CDR1 and CDR2 (germline): SGHTA, FQGNSA. Here the CDR3 DNA reads TGTGCCAGCAGCTTATTGGCCACCATTGGCTATGGCTACACCTTC. Translated, it gives CASSLLATIGYGYTF.

V gene TRBV9 combines with J gene TRBJ2-1; the D gene could be TRBD1 or TRBD2 (5 bases each). From germline, CDR1 is SGDLS and CDR2 YYNGEE. This CDR3 spans 15 amino acids. V lost 3 bases to trimming and J lost 2 bases, with 12 bases between them. CDR3 coding DNA: TGTGCCAGCAGCGATACCGGGACCCCCTACAATGAGCAGTTCTTC. Its translation is CASSDTGTPYNEQFF.

The chain employs TRBV4-1 and TRBJ1-4, with D unclear. Germline CDR1 is MGHRA and CDR2 is YSYEKL. The V gene lost 5 bases and the J gene lost 2 bases, with 6 bases spanning the gap. The CDR3 is 13 residues long. The DNA for the CDR3 is TGCGCCAGCAGCACATATACTAATGAAAAACTGTTTTTT. This sequence encodes CASSTYTNEKLFF.

CDR3 DNA: TGTGCCATCAAGGTGGGACAGGGGGCAATCACCGGGGAGCTGTTTTTT. Translating gives CAIKVGQGAITGELFF. V and J are TRBV10-3 and TRBJ2-2; 12 bases map to TRBD1. CDR3 size: 16 residues. Germline trimming cut 7 bases from V and 4 bases from J; bases unmatched to any gene: 7. The germline V gene encodes CDR1 ENHRY and CDR2 SYGVKD.

This rearrangement joins TRBV7-6 to TRBJ1-1, with D possibly matching TRBD1 (6 bases). V gave up 2 bases and J gave up 5 bases, with 9 bases separating them. The CDR3 extends over 13 amino acids. CDR1 is SGHVS, CDR2 FNYEAQ, per germline. CDR3 bases: TGTGCCAGCAGCTTATCAGGGGATACTGAAGCTTTCTTT. Translating gives CASSLSGDTEAFF. The full variable domain, with the rest looked up from reference TRBV7-6 and TRBJ1-1, is GAGVSQSPRYKVTKRGQDVALRCDPISGHVSLYWYRQALGQGPEFLTYFNYEAQQDKSGLPNDRFSAERPEGSISTLTIQRTEQRDSAMYRCASSLSGDTEAFFGQGTRLTVV.

J is TRBJ1-1 and V is TRBV19; D is undetermined. CDR3 length: 11 amino acids. V gave up 6 bases and J gave up 1 base, with 3 bases separating them. Germline V gene lookup returns CDR1 LNHDA and CDR2 SQIVND (reference sequence). The CDR3 sequence is CASSRNTEAFF. In DNA form, the CDR3 reads TGTGCCAGTAGCAGGAACACTGAAGCTTTCTTT.

This clone has a single count. This CDR3 is CASSLLRGTEAFF. Written as DNA, the CDR3 is TGTGCCAGCAGCTTACTGAGGGGCACTGAAGCTTTCTTT. The V and J genes are TRBV7-6 and TRBJ1-1; D may be TRBD1 (5 bases). Per germline, CDR1 SGHVS and CDR2 FNYEAQ. The CDR3 extends over 13 amino acids. V was cut by 2 bases and J by 4 bases, with 8 bases left in between.

Of note for this clone: A junction boundary mismatches the germline segment, possibly from a read error. This chain links TRBV7-6 with TRBJ2-2; the match to TRBD1 covers 10 bases. Germline V gene lookup returns CDR1 SGHVS and CDR2 FNYEAQ. The CDR3 length is 15 residues. In nucleotides, the CDR3 is TGTGTCAGCAGCCGCGGGACAGGGGCAACCGGGGAGCTGTTTTTT. Protein: CVSSRGTGATGELFF.

The genes are TRBV6-5 and TRBJ2-5, with D unresolved. The J call is uncertain, as TRBJ2-7 better fits the DNA end. Germline V gene sequence: CDR1 MNHEY, CDR2 SVGAGI. The CDR3 extends over 14 amino acids. The CDR3 DNA reads TGTGCCAGCAGTTACGGCAAGTCATCCTACGAGCAGTACTTC. It codes for CASSYGKSSYEQYF.

The chain employs TRBV18 and TRBJ1-1; D not certain. V lost 2 bases and J lost 3, with 10 bases in between. The CDR3 covers 14 residues. The germline gives CDR1 KGHSH, CDR2 LQKENI. In nucleotides, the CDR3 is TGTGCCAGCTCACCAATGGGGAAGGACACTGAAGCTTTCTTT. Translating gives CASSPMGKDTEAFF.

The CDR3 sequence is CASSLSGGIEYGGYTF. The CDR3 nucleotides are TGTGCCAGCAGCTTATCAGGGGGCATAGAGTATGGTGGCTACACCTTC. The rearrangement uses TRBV11-2 and TRBJ1-2; 8 bases fit TRBD1. The CDR3 has 16 residues. Trimming took 2 bases from V and 7 from J; bases not matched to a gene: 12. Germline CDR1 reads SGHAT; CDR2 reads FQNNGV.

The genes are TRBV5-1 and TRBJ1-3; D remains unclear. Trimming left V 0 bases short and J 4 bases short, with 8 bases between. This CDR3 is 14 amino acids long. The germline CDR1 and CDR2 sequences are SGHRS and YFSETQ. CDR3 sequence: CASSLADKGNTIYF. The CDR3 nucleotides are TGCGCCAGCAGCTTGGCCGATAAAGGAAACACCATATATTTT.

The chain has TRBV18 and TRBJ1-4; no clear D gene. CDR3 length: 15 amino acids. V dropped 3 bases and J dropped 2 bases, with 10 bases sitting between them. The germline gives CDR1 KGHSH, CDR2 LQKENI. CDR3 residues: CASSPRLATNEKLFF. The CDR3 DNA sequence: TGTGCCAGCTCACCCAGATTAGCGACTAATGAAAAACTGTTTTTT.

This chain uses TRBV5-4 with TRBJ2-5, with D uncertain. The V and J ends lost 0 bases and 1 base respectively, with 4 bases between them. CDR1 SGHNT and CDR2 YYREEE come from the germline V gene (reference sequence). This CDR3 spans 13 amino acids. CDR3 nucleotide sequence: TGTGCCAGCAGCTTGGAGTTCCAAGAGACCCAGTACTTC. This translates into CASSLEFQETQYF.

J is TRBJ2-1 and V is TRBV27; 8 nucleotides line up with TRBD1. Germline V CDR1 and CDR2: MNHEY, SMNVEV (reference sequence). This CDR3 spans 17 amino acids. Losses at the gene ends were 2 bases for V and 2 bases for J; bases not matched to a gene: 8. The CDR3 bases are TGTGCCAGCAGTTTAAATTATGGGGGACAGGCCTACAATGAGCAGTTCTTC. Translating gives CASSLNYGGQAYNEQFF.

The chain employs TRBV19 and TRBJ2-6, with 8 bases matching TRBD1. This CDR3 has 14 amino acids. After removal of 8 bases from V and 4 bases from J, the junction contained 4 bases not matched to a gene. CDR1 and CDR2 (germline): LNHDA, SQIVND (reference sequence). For the CDR3, the DNA is TGTGCCAGTGACAGGGGAGCAGGGGCCAACGTCCTGACTTTC. Encoded protein: CASDRGAGANVLTF.

J is TRBJ2-7 and V is TRBV30; D is possibly TRBD2 (6 bases). The length of the CDR3 is 19 residues. V lost 0 bases and J lost 2, with 26 bases in between. Germline lookup yields CDR1 GTSNPN and CDR2 SVGIG (reference sequence). The CDR3 coding sequence is TGTGCCTGGAGTGTAGGGACTCCTGGCTTGGGGAGATCTACCTACGAGCAGTACTTC. Residues: CAWSVGTPGLGRSTYEQYF.